These 2 T cell receptor beta chains share one sample of origin, sequenced in a study of shared clonotypes between healthy human individuals. Profiling relied on immunoSEQ multiplex PCR, and the TCRdb table lists in-frame clones only, not all of them. The sample carries 950,000 to 1,300,000 clones, around 75% recorded once. Sequences were obtained from memory CD4+ T cells sorted from blood. The subset is: CD45RA-negative fraction. These TCRs come from a man younger than 35 in good health.

The J gene is TRBJ1-1, the V gene TRBV6-1; the D is unclear. Germline-derived CDR1 and CDR2 are MNHNS and SASEGT. With 8 bases removed from V and 0 bases from J, the gap between germline ends came to 13 bases. This CDR3 contains 14 residues. The CDR3: CASSSEQLNTEAFF. In nucleotides, the CDR3 is TGTGCCAGCTCCTCGGAACAGCTGAACACTGAAGCTTTCTTT.

This sequence joins TRBV29-1 and TRBJ2-3; 7 bases line up with TRBD1. This CDR3 contains 18 residues. Per germline, CDR1 SQVTM and CDR2 ANQGSEA. Germline trimming cut 0 bases from V and 2 bases from J; bases unmatched to any gene: 14. CDR3 nucleotides: TGCAGCGTTGAAGACGTGACAAGGACAGGTTCAAACACAGATACGCAGTATTTT. This encodes CSVEDVTRTGSNTDTQYF.